These 10 T cell receptor beta chains were all obtained from the same sample, sequenced in a study of cytomegalovirus exposure and HLA in healthy donors. Amplification used 60 Vbeta primers and 13 Jbeta primers. Sequenced by immunoSEQ multiplex PCR; TCRdb stores in-frame clones only, minus some. The table lists 150,000 to 200,000 clones, about four fifths of them singletons, with around 7.2% in the top ten. Sequenced input: PBMCs. The receptors derive from a man younger than 40 in good health and CMV-seropositive.

The chain couples TRBV28 to TRBJ2-6, with 11 bases aligning to TRBD1. With 3 bases clipped from V and 0 bases from J, the junction kept 4 bases outside the gene matches. CDR3 length: 18 residues. Germline CDR1 reads MDHEN; CDR2 reads SYDVKM. CDR3 region: CASSFGQGAYSGANVLTF. The CDR3 DNA reads TGTGCCAGCAGTTTCGGACAGGGGGCTTACTCTGGGGCCAACGTCCTGACTTTC.

This rearrangement joins TRBV10-2 to TRBJ2-3; TRBD2 is a possible D gene (6 bases). Germline V lookup: CDR1 WSHSY, CDR2 SAAADI. Between the trimmed V and J ends, which lost 7 bases and 6 bases, there was a span of 14 bases. The CDR3 runs to 13 residues. In DNA, the CDR3 is TGCGCCAGCACAGACGGAGGGTGGGATACGCAGTATTTT. Translated: CASTDGGWDTQYF.

The chain has TRBV5-5 and TRBJ2-3, with D uncertain. Germline assignment: CDR1 SGHKS and CDR2 YYEKEE (reference sequence). This CDR3 spans 15 amino acids. The V and J ends lost 6 bases and 1 base respectively, with 15 bases between them. CDR3 protein: CASTVPMPGTDTQYF. The CDR3 region has the DNA TGTGCCAGCACCGTACCTATGCCGGGCACAGATACGCAGTATTTT.

The chain recombines TRBV27 with TRBJ2-1, with TRBD2 matching 10 bases. V lost 5 bases to trimming and J lost 7 bases; unmatched junction nucleotides: 2. Germline values: CDR1 MNHEY, CDR2 SMNVEV (reference sequence). This CDR3 has 13 amino acids. CDR3 nucleotides: TGTGCCAGCAGTACGGGACTAGCGAATGAGCAGTTCTTC. Amino acids: CASSTGLANEQFF.

The chain joins TRBV25-1 to TRBJ2-3; 10 bases are a match to TRBD2. The trim removed 4 bases at V and 0 bases at J, leaving 10 bases unmatched. This CDR3 contains 18 residues. Germline V lookup: CDR1 MGHDK, CDR2 SYGVNS. The CDR3 sequence: CASSGNKAGGRSTDTQYF. The CDR3 DNA is TGTGCCAGCAGTGGGAACAAAGCGGGAGGGCGGAGCACAGATACGCAGTATTTT.

The rearrangement uses TRBV15 and TRBJ2-3; 10 bases line up with TRBD2. The CDR3 runs 16 residues. The V gene's germline CDR1 is LNHNV and CDR2 YYDKDF (reference sequence). Unmatched junction bases numbered 3, after V lost 0 bases and J lost 3 bases. The CDR3 is CATSRDASGSTDTQYF. The CDR3 DNA sequence: TGTGCCACCAGCAGAGATGCTAGCGGGAGTACAGATACGCAGTATTTT.

This chain links TRBV28 with TRBJ1-4; D uncertain. Germline V CDR1 and CDR2: MDHEN, SYDVKM. Trimming left V 4 bases short and J 7 bases short, with 19 bases between. The CDR3 spans 16 residues. CDR3 protein: CASSSMREQLIEKLFF. CDR3 bases: TGTGCCAGCAGTTCGATGAGAGAACAACTAATTGAAAAACTGTTTTTT.

The chain has TRBV7-2 and TRBJ1-2; D is perhaps TRBD1 (5 bases). There are 14 residues in the CDR3. Germline CDR1 SGHTA, CDR2 FQGNSA. The ends were cut back, 1 base at V and 7 bases at J, with 13 bases in the middle. CDR3 loop: CASSLDTAGLGYTF. The CDR3 region has the DNA TGTGCCAGCAGCTTAGATACGGCAGGGCTTGGCTACACCTTC.

Here the CDR3 DNA reads TGTGCCTGGAGCGCCGGGACAGGAGACAATCAGCCCCAGCATTTT. It specifies CAWSAGTGDNQPQHF. V usage is TRBV30 and J usage is TRBJ1-5; TRBD1 agrees at 8 bases. Germline V gene sequence: CDR1 GTSNPN, CDR2 SVGIG (reference sequence). CDR3 size: 15 residues. The junction had 7 bases not matched to a gene; V was cut back by 3 bases and J by 3 bases.

This chain links TRBV19 with TRBJ2-3; the D gene is possibly TRBD2 (5 bases). Germline CDR1 is LNHDA and CDR2 is SQIVND (reference sequence). The V gene lost 5 bases and the J gene lost 6 bases, with 9 bases spanning the gap. The CDR3 contains 12 residues. The CDR3 region has the DNA TGTGCCAGTAGTCCCCGGAGGGATACGCAGTATTTT. It specifies CASSPRRDTQYF. Full variable domain (rest looked up from reference TRBV19 and TRBJ2-3): DGGITQSPKYLFRKEGQNVTLSCEQNLNHDAMYWYRQDPGQGLRLIYYSQIVNDFQKGDIAEGYSVSREKKESFPLTVTSAQKNPTAFYLCASSPRRDTQYFGPGTRLTVL.